This T cell receptor (beta chain) came from a study of blood T cell repertoires in COVID-19. The CDR3 is 18 residues long. J lost 1 base, V lost 0 bases, and 11 bases had no gene match. Germline CDR1 reads SGHRS; CDR2 reads YFSETQ. How the authors handled the data: Counts of nucleated cells, estimated from reference gene primer amplification, were obtained. Some clones are missing from TCRdb's copy, which holds only in-frame ones; the method was immunoSEQ multiplex PCR. Clone size and the V and J calls come from that table; the DNA yielded D and trimming. The table has about 140,000 clones, around 88% seen once.

The TCR originated in a woman aged 55-70 years with acute or convalescent COVID-19. The sample taken for sequencing was peripheral blood. The chain couples TRBV5-1 to TRBJ2-3; 7 bases align to TRBD2. The CDR3 here is CASSLAPRGAGGTDTQYF. Written as DNA, the CDR3 is TGCGCCAGCAGCTTGGCCCCCAGAGGGGCGGGGGGCACAGATACGCAGTATTTT.